One sample yielded the 29 T cell receptor beta chains listed below, sequenced in a study of post-analysis software for immune sequencing data. Findings and limits, study-wide: About five TRBV segments appeared more often in patients than in controls, and TRBV5-6, TRBV5-1 and TRBV20-1 were among these.

For these receptors, no antigen is known. Tagging with unique molecular identifiers was a feature of the TCR beta cDNA libraries. TCRdb analysed the PCR reads with MiXCR anew, one entry per CDR3 protein. The repertoire consists of hundreds of thousands of distinct CDR3 sequences, with roughly 50% occurring once and the leading ten covering roughly 4.4%. Sequencing was performed on blood. These receptors all stem from a girl aged 10 to 17 with multiple sclerosis.

This clonotype has just a few counts. The J gene is TRBJ2-3, the V gene TRBV19; 7 positions match TRBD2. The germline V gene has CDR1 LNHDA and CDR2 SQIVND (reference sequence). The length of the CDR3 is 16 residues. With V trimmed by 1 base and J by 3 bases, 7 bases remained unmatched. Here the CDR3 DNA reads TGTGCCAGTAGTATAGTTGCGGGAGTGAGAACAGATACGCAGTATTTT. Encoded protein: CASSIVAGVRTDTQYF.

The chain combines TRBV14 with TRBJ2-5, with D unresolved. CDR3 length equals 13 residues. The germline V gene encodes CDR1 SGHDN and CDR2 FVKESK. The V and J ends lost 0 bases and 5 bases respectively, with 7 bases between them. CDR3 amino acids: CASSQERWETQYF. CDR3 bases: TGTGCCAGCAGCCAAGAAAGGTGGGAGACCCAGTACTTC. The complete variable domain, with remaining parts taken from reference TRBV14 and TRBJ2-5, reads EAGVTQFPSHSVIEKGQTVTLRCDPISGHDNLYWYRRVMGKEIKFLLHFVKESKQDESGMPNNRFLAERTGGTYSTLKVQPAELEDSGVYFCASSQERWETQYFGPGTRLLVL.

The chain recombines TRBV27 with TRBJ2-3, with a weak D call TRBD2 (7 bases). CDR1 is MNHEY and CDR2 is SMNVEV in the germline V gene (reference sequence). V shed 3 bases and J shed 1 base, with 23 bases lying between them. The CDR3 is 19 amino acids. This CDR3 reads CASSFRGLRAGKGTDTQYF. For the CDR3, the DNA is TGTGCCAGCAGTTTCAGGGGTCTCCGAGCGGGGAAAGGCACAGATACGCAGTATTTT.

V gene TRBV5-1 combines with J gene TRBJ2-5; 8 nucleotides line up with TRBD2. Germline V gives CDR1 SGHRS, CDR2 YFSETQ. The CDR3 sequence is 16 residues long. Trimming at V came to 3 bases and at J to 11 bases, leaving 18 bases not matched to a gene. CDR3 sequence reads: CASSSPWTNSAGEQYF. The CDR3 coding sequence is TGCGCCAGCAGCTCCCCGTGGACAAACTCAGCGGGGGAGCAGTACTTC. Variable domain in full (rest from reference TRBV5-1 and TRBJ2-5): KAGVTQTPRYLIKTRGQQVTLSCSPISGHRSVSWYQQTPGQGLQFLFEYFSETQRNKGNFPGRFSGRQFSNSRSEMNVSTLELGDSALYLCASSSPWTNSAGEQYFGPGTRLLVL.

This chain uses TRBV14 with TRBJ2-7; 7 bases match TRBD1. Germline loops: CDR1 SGHDN, CDR2 FVKESK. V was clipped by 1 base and J by 3 bases; unmatched bases: 6. This CDR3 has 15 residues. Written as DNA, the CDR3 is TGTGCCAGCAGCCAAGCGCACAGGGGATTCTACGAGCAGTACTTC. This codes for CASSQAHRGFYEQYF.

This clonotype showed up just a few times. The chain has TRBV6-5 and TRBJ1-2; D gene uncertain. The CDR3 is 16 amino acids. V was shortened by 6 bases and J by 5 bases, with 22 bases between the two germline ends. Looked up from germline, CDR1 is MNHEY and CDR2 is SVGAGI. CDR3 bases: TGTGCCAGCAGACCCTCATCGTCTGGACGAGGGTATGGCTACACCTTC. This gives the protein CASRPSSSGRGYGYTF.

The chain carries TRBV12-3 or TRBV12-4 and TRBJ2-1; no clear D. This CDR3 spans 12 amino acids. Trimming stripped 2 bases from V and 5 bases from J, with 4 bases between. This CDR3 is CASSLFDNEQFF. In DNA form, the CDR3 reads TGTGCCAGCAGTTTATTCGACAATGAGCAGTTCTTC.

This chain uses TRBV5-1 with TRBJ2-5; D is unresolved. From germline, CDR1 is SGHRS and CDR2 YFSETQ. The ends were cut back, 5 bases at V and 5 bases at J, with 22 bases in the middle. The CDR3 runs 16 residues. For the CDR3, the DNA is TGCGCCAGCAGTTTTGAAGGGCCCCGGGCATCCGAGACCCAGTACTTC. Protein sequence: CASSFEGPRASETQYF. The full variable domain, its missing parts supplied by reference TRBV5-1 and TRBJ2-5, is KAGVTQTPRYLIKTRGQQVTLSCSPISGHRSVSWYQQTPGQGLQFLFEYFSETQRNKGNFPGRFSGRQFSNSRSEMNVSTLELGDSALYLCASSFEGPRASETQYFGPGTRLLVL.

The J gene is TRBJ2-5, the V gene TRBV7-9, with 10 positions matching TRBD2. This CDR3 has 14 residues. CDR1 is SEHNR, CDR2 FQNEAQ, per germline (reference sequence). Unmatched junction bases numbered 1, after V lost 2 bases and J lost 4 bases. CDR3 DNA sequence: TGTGCCAGCAGCTTATGGACTAGCGGAGAGACCCAGTACTTC. This codes for CASSLWTSGETQYF. Full variable domain (remainder filled in from reference TRBV7-9 and TRBJ2-5): DTGVSQNPRHKITKRGQNVTFRCDPISEHNRLYWYRQTLGQGPEFLTYFQNEAQLEKSRLLSDRFSAERPKGSFSTLEIQRTEQGDSAMYLCASSLWTSGETQYFGPGTRLLVL.

This clonotype was recorded a few times. The V and J genes are TRBV20-1 and TRBJ2-4; D is perhaps TRBD1 (6 bases). The end of the DNA fits TRBJ2-7 better, so the J call may be wrong. Germline CDR1 is DFQATT and CDR2 is SNEGSKA (reference sequence). This CDR3 has 15 residues. The CDR3: CSARDHWQGSYEQYF. The CDR3, as DNA: TGCAGTGCTAGAGATCATTGGCAGGGGTCCTACGAGCAGTACTTC.

This clonotype was observed a few times. The limits of the CDR3 on the DNA are not certain, so only TCRdb's listed CDR3 is given. V and J are TRBV27 and TRBJ1-6. The CDR3 contains 15 residues when both ends are counted. Germline CDR1 and CDR2: MNHEY and SMNVEV (reference sequence). CDR3 loop: CASSSSTGSNVALHF.

About this clonotype: At one end, the junction sequence differs from germline, possibly due to a read error. V usage is TRBV20-1 and J usage is TRBJ2-5; D remains ambiguous. This CDR3 has 13 residues. The germline V gene encodes CDR1 DFQATT and CDR2 SNEGSKA (reference sequence). The CDR3 region is CSARGTYQGTQYF. The CDR3 DNA sequence: TGCAGTGCTAGAGGGACGTACCAAGGGACCCAGTACTTC.

The V call is TRBV12-3 or TRBV12-4, the J call TRBJ2-7, with D possibly matching TRBD2 (5 bases). Between the trimmed V and J ends, which lost 2 bases and 2 bases, there was a span of 19 bases. The CDR3 length is 17 residues. In DNA form, the CDR3 reads TGTGCCAGCAGTTTAAGAGGTAGAGTTCGGGAACCCTACGAGCAGTACTTC. Protein sequence: CASSLRGRVREPYEQYF.

The V call is TRBV10-3, the J call TRBJ2-1; D is possibly TRBD1 or TRBD2 (5 bases each). Germline values: CDR1 ENHRY, CDR2 SYGVKD. The CDR3 covers 13 residues. Trimming cost V 3 bases and J 5 bases, with 8 bases left between them. The CDR3 region has the DNA TGTGCCATCAGTGACCGGGGCCACAATGAGCAGTTCTTC. Translated, it gives CAISDRGHNEQFF.

This clonotype has just a few counts. The chain links TRBV7-6 to TRBJ2-1; TRBD2 matches 8 bases. Germline values: CDR1 SGHVS, CDR2 FNYEAQ. CDR3 length: 15 residues. Unmatched junction bases numbered 8, after V lost 6 bases and J lost 4 bases. The CDR3 region is CASRSGTSGYNEQFF. The CDR3 DNA reads TGTGCCAGCAGGTCTGGGACTAGTGGGTACAATGAGCAGTTCTTC.

The chain links TRBV11-2 to TRBJ2-1, with unresolved D. There are 15 residues in the CDR3. CDR1 and CDR2 from the germline V gene are SGHAT and FQNNGV. With 5 bases removed from V and 9 bases from J, the gap between germline ends came to 20 bases. The CDR3 DNA reads as TGTGCCAGCAGCCGATCGGGCAACCCAGGCGGTGAGCAGTTCTTC. Protein: CASSRSGNPGGEQFF.

The chain uses TRBV14 and TRBJ2-7; no clear D gene. The CDR3 runs to 13 residues. Trimming cost V 0 bases and J 4 bases, with 7 bases left between them. CDR1 is SGHDN and CDR2 is FVKESK in the germline V gene. CDR3 sequence: CASSQEYLYEQYF. The DNA for the CDR3 is TGTGCCAGCAGCCAAGAGTACCTGTACGAGCAGTACTTC.

This clonotype has a single count. This chain links TRBV9 with TRBJ2-5, with 10 bases identical to TRBD1. Germline V CDR1 and CDR2: SGDLS, YYNGEE. This CDR3 has 16 residues. Trimming took 4 bases from V and 1 from J; bases not matched to a gene: 7. The CDR3 protein is CASSSRDRGIQETQYF. The CDR3 nucleotides are TGTGCCAGCAGCTCCCGGGACAGGGGTATCCAAGAGACCCAGTACTTC.

This clonotype was seen once. The V and J genes are TRBV7-3 and TRBJ1-4; D might be TRBD1 (6 bases). The V gene lost 2 bases and the J gene lost 7 bases, with 8 bases spanning the gap. The length of the CDR3 is 13 residues. CDR1 is SGHTA, CDR2 FQGTGA, per germline. CDR3 sequence: CASSLQQGEKLFF. CDR3 DNA sequence: TGTGCCAGCAGCTTACAACAGGGTGAAAAACTGTTTTTT.

The rearrangement uses TRBV6-2 or TRBV6-3 and TRBJ2-7; the D gene could be TRBD1 or TRBD2 (5 bases each). CDR3 size: 12 residues. Deletions cut 8 bases from V and 2 bases from J, with 10 bases between. The germline V gene has CDR1 MNHEY and CDR2 SVGEGT. The CDR3 DNA is TGTGCCAGCGGGACGGTAACCTACGAGCAGTACTTC. It encodes CASGTVTYEQYF.

This clonotype was found a few times. The V gene is TRBV7-2, the J gene TRBJ2-7; 9 nucleotides match TRBD1. Germline V lookup: CDR1 SGHTA, CDR2 FQGNSA. The CDR3 is made up of 15 amino acids. Trimming took 1 base from V and 2 from J; bases not matched to a gene: 3. CDR3 coding DNA: TGTGCCAGCAGCTTAGGTAGGACAGGGGCCTACGAGCAGTACTTC. Amino acids: CASSLGRTGAYEQYF.

The V gene is TRBV7-2, the J gene TRBJ2-1, with D maybe TRBD2 (6 bases). The CDR3 is made up of 15 amino acids. V shed 7 bases and J shed 3 bases, with 16 bases lying between them. Germline V lookup: CDR1 SGHTA, CDR2 FQGNSA. The CDR3 sequence: CASTGDGGRYNEQFF. CDR3 nucleotides: TGTGCCAGCACCGGTGACGGGGGTCGCTACAATGAGCAGTTCTTC. Combining the CDR3 with reference TRBV7-2 and TRBJ2-1 gives the whole variable domain GAGVSQSPSNKVTEKGKDVELRCDPISGHTALYWYRQSLGQGLEFLIYFQGNSAPDKSGLPSDRFSAERTGGSVSTLTIQRTQQEDSAVYLCASTGDGGRYNEQFFGPGTRLTVL.

This clonotype showed up just a few times. The genes are TRBV5-1 and TRBJ1-2; possibly TRBD1 for D (6 bases). Germline V CDR1 and CDR2: SGHRS, YFSETQ. This CDR3 is 13 amino acids long. V was shortened by 0 bases and J by 8 bases, with 11 bases between the two germline ends. CDR3 sequence reads: CASSLEQGRGYTF. CDR3 DNA sequence: TGCGCCAGCAGCTTGGAACAGGGCCGCGGCTACACCTTC.

The chain employs TRBV5-5 and TRBJ2-1; no firm D call. Germline-derived CDR1 and CDR2 are SGHKS and YYEKEE (reference sequence). Trimming took 4 bases from V and 1 from J, leaving 12 bases between them. The CDR3 has 15 amino acids. CDR3 in DNA: TGTGCCAGCAGCCTGGCCTCACTATCCTACAATGAGCAGTTCTTC. Its protein is CASSLASLSYNEQFF.

The chain is built from TRBV18 and TRBJ2-6; no clear D. In germline, CDR1 is KGHSH, CDR2 LQKENI. V lost 3 bases and J 2 bases, leaving 11 bases between the germline ends. There are 16 residues in the CDR3. CDR3: CASSPQVTPGANVLTF. In DNA form, the CDR3 reads TGTGCCAGCTCACCGCAGGTGACTCCTGGGGCCAACGTCCTGACTTTC.

Only a few counts were recorded for this clonotype. V and J are TRBV12-3 or TRBV12-4 and TRBJ1-2, with no clear D. The CDR3 totals 14 residues. Trimming pared 7 bases from V and 4 bases from J, leaving 16 bases between. CDR3 loop: CASTSLGRSYGYTF. Written as DNA, the CDR3 is TGTGCCAGCACCTCCCTGGGCAGGTCCTATGGCTACACCTTC.

The chain combines TRBV5-1 with TRBJ2-7; TRBD1 aligns across 7 bases. The trim removed 3 bases at V and 5 bases at J, leaving 8 bases unmatched. The CDR3 is 14 amino acids. From germline, CDR1 is SGHRS and CDR2 YFSETQ. CDR3 in DNA: TGCGCCAGCAGCTGGGGACAGATCGAGAACGAGCAGTACTTC. It encodes CASSWGQIENEQYF.

The chain has TRBV7-3 and TRBJ1-1; TRBD1 matches 8 bases. This CDR3 comprises 16 residues. Germline loops: CDR1 SGHTA, CDR2 FQGTGA. Trimming took 0 bases from V and 4 from J; bases not matched to a gene: 7. The CDR3 nucleotides read TGTGCCAGCAGCTTAACCAGTTCCACAGGGGGCACTGAAGCTTTCTTT. It codes for CASSLTSSTGGTEAFF.

This clonotype was picked up a small number of times. This chain joins TRBV4-2 and TRBJ2-7; possibly TRBD2 for D (5 bases). V gave up 0 bases and J gave up 5 bases, with 23 bases separating them. Germline V lookup: CDR1 LGHNA, CDR2 YNFKEQ. The CDR3 has 18 amino acids. The CDR3 spells CASSQDEAAGQRINEQYF. DNA for the CDR3: TGTGCCAGCAGCCAAGATGAGGCGGCGGGCCAGCGCATCAACGAGCAGTACTTC.